The next 23 T cell receptor beta chains were all read from a single sample in a study of shared clonotypes between healthy human individuals. Produced via immunoSEQ multiplex PCR; TCRdb's table is partial and in-frame only. This table has around 510,000 clones, about 80% appearing once. The sample was PBMCs. These receptors were obtained from a middle-aged woman in good health. Some clones in this sample may be carry-over from other donors' samples.

This sequence joins TRBV5-1 and TRBJ2-2; TRBD2 matches 10 bases. Per the germline V gene, CDR1 is SGHRS and CDR2 is YFSETQ. This CDR3 spans 16 amino acids. The trim removed 1 base at V and 6 bases at J, leaving 6 bases unmatched. CDR3 protein: CASSLRSGRASGELFF. The CDR3 nucleotides are TGCGCCAGCAGCTTGAGAAGCGGGAGGGCCTCCGGGGAGCTGTTTTTT.

V gene TRBV29-1 combines with J gene TRBJ2-1; the match to TRBD2 covers 10 bases. The CDR3 contains 14 residues. Germline CDR1 reads SQVTM; CDR2 reads ANQGSEA. V was clipped by 7 bases and J by 7 bases; unmatched bases: 10. CDR3 in DNA: TGCAGCGCCGCGGACCTAGCGGGAGTGAATGAGCAGTTCTTC. It is translated as CSAADLAGVNEQFF.

To note about this clone: The same CDR3 is also encoded by other DNA sequences in this sample. The rearrangement links TRBV30 to TRBJ1-4, with D uncertain. Germline V gene data show CDR1 as GTSNPN and CDR2 as SVGIG (reference sequence). There are 12 residues in the CDR3. The V end lost 0 bases, the J end lost 6 bases, and 5 bases lay between the germline ends. Here the CDR3 reads CAWSVRDEKLFF. CDR3 coding DNA: TGTGCCTGGAGTGTAAGGGATGAAAAACTGTTTTTT.

The CDR3 loop reads CASRGGGVGRWRETQYF. CDR3 nucleotides: TGTGCCAGCAGGGGGGGTGGGGTCGGGAGGTGGCGGGAGACCCAGTACTTC. V gene TRBV27 combines with J gene TRBJ2-5; 7 nucleotides align to TRBD2. The CDR3 consists of 17 residues. V was clipped by 6 bases and J by 5 bases; unmatched bases: 18. Germline CDR1 and CDR2: MNHEY and SMNVEV (reference sequence).

Note on this clone: A read error is the likely source, as a far larger clone sits one nucleotide away. The chain's CDR3 is CASSLDRAGSTEAFF. The CDR3 DNA reads as TGTGCCAGCAGCCTAGATCGGGCAGGGTCAACTGAAGCTTTCTTT. The rearrangement links TRBV4-2 to TRBJ1-1, with a possible D match to TRBD1 (5 bases). V was clipped by 4 bases and J by 5 bases, with 17 bases between them. In germline, CDR1 is LGHNA, CDR2 YNFKEQ. The CDR3 has 15 residues.

The J gene is TRBJ2-7, the V gene TRBV18; D remains ambiguous. The V and J ends lost 6 bases and 5 bases respectively, with 17 bases between them. Per germline, CDR1 KGHSH and CDR2 LQKENI. The CDR3 covers 14 residues. As DNA, the CDR3 is TGTGCCAGCTCTCCTAGACCACCGGGCGACGAGCAGTACTTC. Amino acid sequence: CASSPRPPGDEQYF.

The gene calls are TRBV5-1 and TRBJ1-4; 11 bases align to TRBD1. The CDR3 runs 16 residues. Germline V gene sequence: CDR1 SGHRS, CDR2 YFSETQ. V shed 4 bases and J 0 bases; nucleotides not matched to a gene: 2. The chain's CDR3 is CASSRTGGTTNEKLFF. As DNA, the CDR3 is TGCGCCAGCAGCCGGACAGGGGGCACAACTAATGAAAAACTGTTTTTT.

This chain connects TRBV5-4 to TRBJ1-1, with 9 bases aligning to TRBD1. Germline lookup yields CDR1 SGHNT and CDR2 YYREEE (reference sequence). The ends lost 4 bases at V and 0 bases at J; junction bases unmatched: 7. CDR3 length equals 16 residues. This CDR3 is CASSPRTGAVNTEAFF. The CDR3 bases are TGTGCCAGCAGCCCACGGACAGGGGCGGTGAACACTGAAGCTTTCTTT.

This clone was seen only a few times. Other nucleotide sequences in the sample specify the same CDR3. The chain joins TRBV28 to TRBJ2-7, with 8 nucleotides matching TRBD1. V shed 3 bases and J 2 bases; nucleotides not matched to a gene: 0. The CDR3 spans 13 residues. The germline CDR1 and CDR2 sequences are MDHEN and SYDVKM. This chain's CDR3 is CASSLTGAYEQYF. CDR3 bases: TGTGCCAGCAGTTTGACAGGGGCCTACGAGCAGTACTTC.

J is TRBJ2-3 and V is TRBV11-2, with TRBD2 identical over 10 bases. Germline values: CDR1 SGHAT, CDR2 FQNNGV. CDR3 size: 15 residues. J gave up 12 bases and V 1 base, and 10 bases lay outside the gene matches. The CDR3 DNA sequence: TGTGCCAGCAGCTTAGTGGTGGGGCTAGCGGGAGCCCAGTATTTT. Translating gives CASSLVVGLAGAQYF.

This clone came up a few times. J is TRBJ2-7 and V is TRBV30; 8 positions agree with TRBD1. The J segment lost 4 bases and the V segment lost 1 base, leaving 9 bases of the junction unmatched. Germline lookup yields CDR1 GTSNPN and CDR2 SVGIG (reference sequence). The CDR3 has 15 residues. The CDR3 bases are TGTGCCTGGAGTGGAATGACAGGGGTACGGTACGAGCAGTACTTC. It specifies CAWSGMTGVRYEQYF.

The chain joins TRBV2 to TRBJ2-5; tentative D call: TRBD2 (6 bases). The V and J ends lost 7 bases and 1 base respectively, with 16 bases between them. The CDR3 spans 15 residues. Germline CDR1 reads SNHLY; CDR2 reads FYNNEI. The CDR3 here is CASTWGLRVQETQYF. CDR3 bases: TGTGCCAGCACATGGGGACTGAGGGTCCAAGAGACCCAGTACTTC.

The V and J genes are TRBV12-2 and TRBJ1-2; the table's D call, TRBD1, was not checked against the DNA. TRBV12-2 constitutes a pseudogene. This CDR3 has 17 amino acids. CDR3 in DNA: TGTGCAAGTCGCTTAATCCTACCGACAGGGTGTGACTATGGCTACACCTTC. Translation: CASRLILPTGCDYGYTF.

This chain connects TRBV6-1 to TRBJ2-2, with D possibly matching TRBD1 (7 bases). Trimming left V 4 bases short and J 4 bases short, with 19 bases between. Per the germline V gene, CDR1 is MNHNS and CDR2 is SASEGT. CDR3 length: 17 residues. The CDR3 DNA reads TGTGCCAGCAGTGTGAACCCAGGGGGGTCGAGCACCGGGGAGCTGTTTTTT. Translated: CASSVNPGGSSTGELFF.

The V gene is TRBV6-1, the J gene TRBJ1-1; 7 positions match TRBD1. Germline trimming cut 11 bases from V and 2 bases from J; bases unmatched to any gene: 11. There are 14 residues in the CDR3. Germline CDR1 and CDR2: MNHNS and SASEGT. This chain's CDR3 is CAGLQGTTNTEAFF. The CDR3 bases are TGTGCCGGCCTACAGGGGACCACAAACACTGAAGCTTTCTTT.

The chain uses TRBV15 and TRBJ2-4, with TRBD2 matching over 11 bases. V gave up 3 bases and J gave up 8 bases; unmatched junction bases: 6. CDR1 LNHNV and CDR2 YYDKDF come from the germline V gene (reference sequence). The CDR3 has 15 residues. The CDR3, as DNA: TGTGCCACCAGCAGGGACCTAGCGGGAGGTGACATTCAGTACTTC. Translated, it gives CATSRDLAGGDIQYF. Variable domain in full (rest from reference TRBV15 and TRBJ2-4): DAMVIQNPRYQVTQFGKPVTLSCSQTLNHNVMYWYQQKSSQAPKLLFHYYDKDFNNEADTPDNFQSRRPNTSFCFLDIRSPGLGDTAMYLCATSRDLAGGDIQYFGAGTRLSVL.

This clone was detected a few times. V is TRBV28 and J is TRBJ2-5, with a tentative D call TRBD1 (5 bases). The CDR3 length is 15 residues. Germline V gene sequence: CDR1 MDHEN, CDR2 SYDVKM. With 6 bases removed from V and 1 base from J, the gap between germline ends came to 15 bases. The CDR3 protein is CASSRARALQETQYF. The DNA of the CDR3 is TGTGCCAGCAGCCGCGCCAGGGCCCTCCAAGAGACCCAGTACTTC.

J is TRBJ2-7 and V is TRBV10-1; the D call may be TRBD1 or TRBD2 (5 bases each). CDR1 WNHNN and CDR2 SYGVQD come from the germline V gene (reference sequence). This CDR3 spans 16 amino acids. V was clipped by 6 bases and J by 0 bases, with 18 bases between them. CDR3 sequence: CASSNPGTRGSYEQYF. The CDR3 nucleotides are TGCGCCAGCAGCAATCCCGGGACCCGAGGCTCCTACGAGCAGTACTTC.

The chain is built from TRBV9 and TRBJ1-1; D is ambiguous. The V gene lost 0 bases and the J gene lost 0 bases, with 9 bases spanning the gap. This CDR3 contains 15 residues. Germline V gene sequence: CDR1 SGDLS, CDR2 YYNGEE. The CDR3, as DNA: TGTGCCAGCAGCGTAGGCCTGGGAATGAACACTGAAGCTTTCTTT. This sequence encodes CASSVGLGMNTEAFF.

To note about this clone: Being one base from a much bigger clone, this may be a read error. The V and J genes are TRBV9 and TRBJ1-4; the D gene is possibly TRBD1 (5 bases). CDR1 and CDR2 (germline): SGDLS, YYNGEE. The CDR3 loop spans 14 amino acids. V gave up 7 bases and J gave up 8 bases, with 18 bases separating them. The CDR3 region has the DNA TGTGCCAGCGGCGCGGGAGTTGGGGGAGAAAAACTGTTTTTT. As protein: CASGAGVGGEKLFF.

The V gene is TRBV4-2, the J gene TRBJ2-1; TRBD2 agrees at 10 bases. This CDR3 is built from 15 residues. Germline lookup yields CDR1 LGHNA and CDR2 YNFKEQ. Germline trimming cut 4 bases from V and 0 bases from J; bases unmatched to any gene: 0. This chain's CDR3 is CASSPSGGSYNEQFF. CDR3 in DNA: TGTGCCAGCAGCCCTAGCGGGGGCTCCTACAATGAGCAGTTCTTC.

The chain links TRBV6-1 to TRBJ1-1; TRBD1 matches 7 bases. The CDR3 consists of 15 residues. Germline V lookup: CDR1 MNHNS, CDR2 SASEGT. V lost 6 bases to trimming and J lost 5 bases; unmatched junction nucleotides: 12. In DNA form, the CDR3 reads TGTGCCAGCAGCGGTGACAGGGAGGTGAGAACTGAAGCTTTCTTT. Protein sequence: CASSGDREVRTEAFF.

The genes are TRBV5-4 and TRBJ1-2; D perhaps matches TRBD1 (5 bases). This CDR3 is built from 13 residues. The V end was cut by 3 bases, the J end by 6 bases, with 12 bases between. Germline V lookup: CDR1 SGHNT, CDR2 YYREEE (reference sequence). CDR3: CASSSTVRDGYTF. The CDR3 DNA follows: TGTGCCAGCAGCTCGACAGTCAGGGATGGCTACACCTTC.